Below are 3 T cell receptor beta chains sequenced from a single sample in a study of T cell responses to AZD1222 COVID-19 vaccine. Using immunoSEQ multiplex PCR, the repertoire was profiled, and TCRdb retains in-frame clones only, with some absent. The repertoire has over 65,000 clones, approximately 87% of them found once; the top ten carry roughly 7.6%. This specimen was peripheral blood, taken on day 0 of AZD1222 vaccination. The receptors were gathered from an adult in good health.

The rearrangement uses TRBV5-1 and TRBJ1-4, with D uncertain. This CDR3 has 13 residues. Per germline, CDR1 SGHRS and CDR2 YFSETQ. V shed 3 bases and J shed 4 bases, with 7 bases lying between them. The CDR3 DNA reads as TGCGCCAGCAGCTCGAGAGTTAATGAAAAACTGTTTTTT. Translation gives CASSSRVNEKLFF.

The chain has TRBV5-1 and TRBJ2-3, with D hard to call. The length of the CDR3 is 12 residues. V was clipped by 2 bases and J by 5 bases, with 6 bases between them. The germline CDR1 and CDR2 sequences are SGHRS and YFSETQ. The CDR3 loop is CASSLGLDTQYF. CDR3 nucleotide sequence: TGCGCCAGCAGCTTAGGTCTAGATACGCAGTATTTT.

The rearrangement uses TRBV6-5 and TRBJ1-1; 7 positions match TRBD1. The CDR3 covers 14 residues. Germline CDR1 and CDR2: MNHEY and SVGAGI. V dropped 1 base and J dropped 5; count of bases not matched to a gene: 4. CDR3 coding DNA: TGTGCCAGCAGTTACTTGACAGGGACGACTGAAGCTTTCTTT. Protein product: CASSYLTGTTEAFF.